One and the same sample provided the 18 T cell receptor beta chains below, sequenced in a study of T cell changes during pregnancy in multiple sclerosis. Only in-frame clones appear in the TCRdb table, and some are missing; sequencing was by immunoSEQ multiplex PCR. There are just over 30,000 clones in the sample; approximately 91% occur only once, and 5.5% to 7% lies in the top ten. This specimen consisted of CD8+ T cells from peripheral blood mononuclear cells, obtained in the second trimester of pregnancy. Receptors were obtained from a female donor with multiple sclerosis, enrolled in a pregnancy study.

This chain uses TRBV6-5 with TRBJ1-2; 10 nucleotides match TRBD1. The CDR3 extends over 16 amino acids. Germline V CDR1 and CDR2: MNHEY, SVGAGI. Germline trimming cut 0 bases from V and 3 bases from J; bases unmatched to any gene: 4. The CDR3 region is CASSYSMDRGYYGYTF. The CDR3 nucleotides read TGTGCCAGCAGTTACTCGATGGACAGGGGGTACTATGGCTACACCTTC.

J is TRBJ2-7 and V is TRBV11-2; TRBD1 is a possible D gene (6 bases). Germline CDR1 SGHAT, CDR2 FQNNGV. This CDR3 is built from 14 residues. V gave up 3 bases and J gave up 3 bases, with 12 bases separating them. The CDR3 DNA sequence: TGTGCCAGCAGCTTCGGGCAAGGGGGCTACGAGCAGTACTTC. It specifies CASSFGQGGYEQYF.

This chain uses TRBV14 with TRBJ1-2; D might be TRBD1 (6 bases). Trimming took off 0 bases at V and 8 bases at J, with 19 bases between the two ends. From germline, CDR1 is SGHDN and CDR2 FVKESK. This CDR3 is 16 amino acids long. CDR3 sequence reads: CASSQDRRGLAEGYTF. The CDR3 region has the DNA TGTGCCAGCAGCCAAGATAGGCGGGGGCTGGCGGAGGGCTACACCTTC.

The chain joins TRBV7-9 to TRBJ2-7, with D possibly TRBD2 on 5 matching bases. CDR1 SEHNR and CDR2 FQNEAQ come from the germline V gene (reference sequence). The V end lost 5 bases, the J end lost 5 bases, and 16 bases lay between the germline ends. The CDR3 sequence is 14 residues long. The CDR3: CASSPRTIGNEQYF. CDR3 coding DNA: TGTGCCAGCAGCCCCCGGACCATCGGGAACGAGCAGTACTTC.

The chain links TRBV7-9 to TRBJ2-7; 7 bases agree with TRBD2. Germline V gene lookup returns CDR1 SEHNR and CDR2 FQNEAQ (reference sequence). The junction had 7 bases not matched to a gene; V was cut back by 5 bases and J by 6 bases. CDR3 size: 13 residues. CDR3 protein: CASSPPGGSEQYF. The CDR3 coding sequence is TGTGCCAGCAGCCCCCCCGGGGGGAGCGAGCAGTACTTC.

This clone was counted a few times. This chain uses TRBV7-6 with TRBJ1-1; 9 bases are a match to TRBD1. Unmatched junction bases numbered 8, after V lost 1 base and J lost 8 bases. The germline V gene has CDR1 SGHVS and CDR2 FNYEAQ. This CDR3 comprises 15 residues. As DNA, the CDR3 is TGTGCCAGCAGCTTAGGCCCCGGGACAGGGCCGGAAGCTTTCTTT. Residues: CASSLGPGTGPEAFF.

This rearrangement joins TRBV7-9 to TRBJ2-7; 7 bases agree with TRBD2. The V gene end was trimmed by 1 base and the J gene end by 6 bases; junction bases not matched to a gene: 3. Germline CDR1 SEHNR, CDR2 FQNEAQ (reference sequence). This CDR3 has 13 residues. CDR3 DNA: TGTGCCAGCAGCTTAGGGACTAGAGGCGAGCAGTACTTC. Its protein is CASSLGTRGEQYF.

The V call is TRBV6-6, the J call TRBJ2-7, with 7 positions matching TRBD1. Looked up from germline, CDR1 is MNHNY and CDR2 is SVGAGI (reference sequence). With 4 bases clipped from V and 2 bases from J, the junction kept 8 bases outside the gene matches. The CDR3 contains 15 residues. In DNA form, the CDR3 reads TGTGCCAGCAGTTCCCCGGACAGGTTCGCCTACGAGCAGTACTTC. It specifies CASSSPDRFAYEQYF.

The CDR3: CASSVGIYSYNEQFF. CDR3 in DNA: TGTGCCAGCAGCGTAGGAATCTACTCCTACAATGAGCAGTTCTTC. The chain combines TRBV9 with TRBJ2-1; D not certain. CDR1 is SGDLS and CDR2 is YYNGEE in the germline V gene. The CDR3 is 15 residues long. The ends were cut back, 0 bases at V and 0 bases at J, with 7 bases in the middle.

This chain uses TRBV5-1 with TRBJ2-1, with 11 bases lining up with TRBD2. CDR3 length equals 22 residues. The V gene's germline CDR1 is SGHRS and CDR2 YFSETQ. The V gene end was trimmed by 5 bases and the J gene end by 7 bases; junction bases not matched to a gene: 29. CDR3 nucleotide sequence: TGCGCCAGCAGTGGTCTTGGGTTAGGGACTAGCGGTCCCGGGGGACTTAGAAATGAGCAGTTCTTC. This sequence encodes CASSGLGLGTSGPGGLRNEQFF.

This rearrangement joins TRBV27 to TRBJ2-7; D might be TRBD2 (5 bases). Per the germline V gene, CDR1 is MNHEY and CDR2 is SMNVEV (reference sequence). This CDR3 has 13 residues. The V end was cut by 1 base, the J end by 7 bases, with 11 bases between. The CDR3 nucleotides are TGTGCCAGCAGTTTATTTCGGGGTTGGGAGCAGTACTTC. It encodes CASSLFRGWEQYF.

The genes are TRBV7-9 and TRBJ2-4; 7 bases are shared with TRBD2. Trimming at V came to 5 bases and at J to 1 base, leaving 14 bases not matched to a gene. There are 18 residues in the CDR3. CDR1 SEHNR and CDR2 FQNEAQ come from the germline V gene (reference sequence). The CDR3 DNA sequence: TGTGCCAGCAGCGACCGCCGACTAGCCGGTTTGGCCAAAAACATTCAGTACTTC. Protein product: CASSDRRLAGLAKNIQYF.

The J gene is TRBJ2-5, the V gene TRBV4-3; the match to TRBD2 covers 8 bases. This CDR3 has 17 residues. Losses at the gene ends were 0 bases for V and 1 base for J; bases not matched to a gene: 7. Per the germline V gene, CDR1 is LGHNA and CDR2 is YSLEER. This CDR3 reads CASSQEGVAGRQETQYF. The DNA of the CDR3 is TGCGCCAGCAGCCAAGAGGGGGTAGCGGGACGCCAAGAGACCCAGTACTTC.

This clone has more than one count but fewer than ten. V usage is TRBV7-2 and J usage is TRBJ1-1; a possible D gene is TRBD1 (6 bases). Germline values: CDR1 SGHTA, CDR2 FQGNSA. The length of the CDR3 is 12 residues. Trimming left V 5 bases short and J 6 bases short, with 10 bases between. CDR3 in DNA: TGTGCCAGCAGCCCAGGGACACCTGAAGCTTTCTTT. As protein: CASSPGTPEAFF.

The V and J genes are TRBV28 and TRBJ1-2, with TRBD1 matching over 11 bases. With 5 bases clipped from V and 3 bases from J, the junction kept 5 bases outside the gene matches. Germline V gene lookup returns CDR1 MDHEN and CDR2 SYDVKM. This CDR3 is 15 amino acids long. The CDR3 here is CASSPDRGPDYGYTF. The CDR3 DNA follows: TGTGCCAGCAGTCCGGACAGGGGGCCAGACTATGGCTACACCTTC.

The chain links TRBV7-3 to TRBJ2-3; 8 positions agree with TRBD2. V gave up 4 bases and J gave up 4 bases; unmatched junction bases: 7. CDR1 and CDR2 (germline): SGHTA, FQGTGA. The CDR3 is 15 amino acids. CDR3 sequence: CASSSSGGGADTQYF. The CDR3 nucleotides read TGTGCCAGCAGCTCCAGCGGGGGCGGGGCAGATACGCAGTATTTT. Supplemented by reference TRBV7-3 and TRBJ2-3, the full variable domain reads GAGVSQTPSNKVTEKGKYVELRCDPISGHTALYWYRQSLGQGPEFLIYFQGTGAADDSGLPNDRFFAVRPEGSVSTLKIQRTERGDSAVYLCASSSSGGGADTQYFGPGTRLTVL.

The genes are TRBV19 and TRBJ2-7; D is undetermined. The CDR3 is 13 residues long. V was pared by 3 bases and J by 3 bases, with 9 bases between. Germline V gives CDR1 LNHDA, CDR2 SQIVND (reference sequence). This chain's CDR3 is CASSINRNYEQYF. The CDR3 nucleotides are TGTGCCAGTAGTATCAACAGAAACTACGAGCAGTACTTC.

J is TRBJ1-1 and V is TRBV10-3, with 7 positions matching TRBD1. The germline V gene encodes CDR1 ENHRY and CDR2 SYGVKD. The trim removed 3 bases at V and 1 base at J, leaving 11 bases unmatched. This CDR3 has 17 amino acids. The CDR3 DNA is TGTGCCATCAGTGACTTGGACAGGTCACAGGGGAACACTGAAGCTTTCTTT. Its protein product is CAISDLDRSQGNTEAFF.